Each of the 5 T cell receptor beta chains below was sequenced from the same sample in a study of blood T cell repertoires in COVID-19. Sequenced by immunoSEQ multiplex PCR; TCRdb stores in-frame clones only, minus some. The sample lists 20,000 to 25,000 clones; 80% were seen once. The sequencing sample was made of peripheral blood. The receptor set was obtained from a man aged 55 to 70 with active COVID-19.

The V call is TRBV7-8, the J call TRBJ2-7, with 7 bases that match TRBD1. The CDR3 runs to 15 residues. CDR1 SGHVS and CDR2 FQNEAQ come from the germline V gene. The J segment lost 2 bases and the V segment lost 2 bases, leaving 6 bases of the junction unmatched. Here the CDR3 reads CASSLSGTETYEQYF. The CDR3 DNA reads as TGTGCCAGCAGCTTATCCGGGACAGAGACCTACGAGCAGTACTTC.

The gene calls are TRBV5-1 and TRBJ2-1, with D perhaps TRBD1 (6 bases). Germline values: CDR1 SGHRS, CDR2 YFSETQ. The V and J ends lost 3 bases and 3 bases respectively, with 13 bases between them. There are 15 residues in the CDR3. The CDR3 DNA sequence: TGCGCCAGCAGCTCCGGACAGACAAACTACAATGAGCAGTTCTTC. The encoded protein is CASSSGQTNYNEQFF.

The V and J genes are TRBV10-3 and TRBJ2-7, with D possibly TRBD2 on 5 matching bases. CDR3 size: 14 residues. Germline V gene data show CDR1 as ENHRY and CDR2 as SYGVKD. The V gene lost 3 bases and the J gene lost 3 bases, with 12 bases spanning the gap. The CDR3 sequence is CAISDGLKNYEQYF. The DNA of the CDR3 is TGTGCCATCAGTGACGGACTGAAGAACTACGAGCAGTACTTC.

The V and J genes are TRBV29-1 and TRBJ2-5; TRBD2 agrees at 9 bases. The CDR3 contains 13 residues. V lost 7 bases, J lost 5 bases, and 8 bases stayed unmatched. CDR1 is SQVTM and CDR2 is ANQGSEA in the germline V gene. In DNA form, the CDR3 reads TGCAGCGCAGGTGGGACTAGCTTCGAGACCCAGTACTTC. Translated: CSAGGTSFETQYF.

CDR3 DNA sequence: TGCGCCAGCAGCGGGACAGGGGGAACCGGGGAGCTGTTTTTT. Its translation: CASSGTGGTGELFF. The chain links TRBV5-1 to TRBJ2-2; 11 bases are shared with TRBD1. Trimming removed 4 bases from V and 5 bases from J; junction bases left unmatched: 1. CDR3 length: 14 amino acids. Germline-derived CDR1 and CDR2 are SGHRS and YFSETQ. The whole variable domain, filled in from reference TRBV5-1 and TRBJ2-2, reads KAGVTQTPRYLIKTRGQQVTLSCSPISGHRSVSWYQQTPGQGLQFLFEYFSETQRNKGNFPGRFSGRQFSNSRSEMNVSTLELGDSALYLCASSGTGGTGELFFGEGSRLTVL.